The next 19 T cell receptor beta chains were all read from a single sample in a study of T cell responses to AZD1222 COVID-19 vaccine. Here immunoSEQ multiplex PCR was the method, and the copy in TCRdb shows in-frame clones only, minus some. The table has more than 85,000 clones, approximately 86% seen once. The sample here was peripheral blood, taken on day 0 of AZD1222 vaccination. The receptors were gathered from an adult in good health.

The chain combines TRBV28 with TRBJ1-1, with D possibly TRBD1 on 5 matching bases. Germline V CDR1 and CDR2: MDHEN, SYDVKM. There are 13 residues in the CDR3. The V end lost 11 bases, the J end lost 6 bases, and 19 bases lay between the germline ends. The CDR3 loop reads CAHGRGHGAEAFF. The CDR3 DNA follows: TGTGCCCACGGTAGGGGCCATGGGGCTGAAGCTTTCTTT.

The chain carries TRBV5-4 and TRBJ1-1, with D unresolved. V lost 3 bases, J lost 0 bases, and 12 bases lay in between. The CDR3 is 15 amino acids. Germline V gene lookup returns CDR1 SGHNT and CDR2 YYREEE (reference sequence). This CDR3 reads CASSSGSTMNTEAFF. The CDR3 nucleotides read TGTGCCAGCAGCTCGGGATCGACCATGAACACTGAAGCTTTCTTT.

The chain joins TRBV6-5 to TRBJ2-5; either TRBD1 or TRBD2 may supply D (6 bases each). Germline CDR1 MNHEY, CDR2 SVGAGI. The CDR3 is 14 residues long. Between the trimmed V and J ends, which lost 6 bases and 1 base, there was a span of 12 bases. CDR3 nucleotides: TGTGCCAGCAGCTCCGGAGGGGGCCAAGAGACCCAGTACTTC. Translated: CASSSGGGQETQYF.

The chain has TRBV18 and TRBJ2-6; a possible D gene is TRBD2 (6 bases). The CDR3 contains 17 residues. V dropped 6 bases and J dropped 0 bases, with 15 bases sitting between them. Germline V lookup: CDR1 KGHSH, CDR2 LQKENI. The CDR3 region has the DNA TGTGCCAGCTCGCCCGTGGGGGGTAGCTCTGGGGCCAACGTCCTGACTTTC. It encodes CASSPVGGSSGANVLTF.

The chain's CDR3 is CASSYLPGPLSGYTF. DNA of the CDR3: TGTGCCAGCAGTTACCTCCCGGGGCCGCTTTCTGGCTACACCTTC. This chain connects TRBV27 to TRBJ1-2, with a tentative D call TRBD1 (5 bases). Germline V gives CDR1 MNHEY, CDR2 SMNVEV (reference sequence). V was clipped by 4 bases and J by 7 bases, with 19 bases between them. CDR3 length: 15 amino acids.

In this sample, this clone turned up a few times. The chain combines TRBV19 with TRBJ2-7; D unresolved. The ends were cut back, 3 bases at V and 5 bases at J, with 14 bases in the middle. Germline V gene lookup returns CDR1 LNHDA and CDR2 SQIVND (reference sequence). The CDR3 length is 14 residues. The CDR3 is CASSIGRYNNEQYF. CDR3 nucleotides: TGTGCCAGTAGTATCGGCAGGTATAACAACGAGCAGTACTTC.

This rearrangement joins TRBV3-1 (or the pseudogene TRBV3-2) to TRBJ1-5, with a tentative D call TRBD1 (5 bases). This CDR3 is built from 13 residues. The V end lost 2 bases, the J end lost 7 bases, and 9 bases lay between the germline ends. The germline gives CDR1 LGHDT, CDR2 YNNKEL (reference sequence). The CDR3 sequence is CASSQSGWQPQHF. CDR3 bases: TGTGCCAGCAGCCAATCAGGGTGGCAGCCCCAGCATTTT.

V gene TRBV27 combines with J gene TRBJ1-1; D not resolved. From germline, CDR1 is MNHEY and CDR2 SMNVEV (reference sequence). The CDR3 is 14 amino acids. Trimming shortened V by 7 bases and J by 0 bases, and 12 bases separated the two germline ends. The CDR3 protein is CASKQVLMNTEAFF. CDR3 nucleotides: TGTGCCAGCAAGCAAGTCTTAATGAACACTGAAGCTTTCTTT.

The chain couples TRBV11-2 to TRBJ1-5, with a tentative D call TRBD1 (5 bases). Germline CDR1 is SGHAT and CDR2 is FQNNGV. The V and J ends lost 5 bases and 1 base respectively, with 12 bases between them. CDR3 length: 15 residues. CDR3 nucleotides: TGTGCCAGCAGCCTCAGTGGGGGGAGCAATCAGCCCCAGCATTTT. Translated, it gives CASSLSGGSNQPQHF.

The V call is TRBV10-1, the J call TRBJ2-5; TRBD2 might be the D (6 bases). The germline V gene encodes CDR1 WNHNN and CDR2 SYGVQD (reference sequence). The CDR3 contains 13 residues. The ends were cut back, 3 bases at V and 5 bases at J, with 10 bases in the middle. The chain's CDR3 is CASSEGGYETQYF. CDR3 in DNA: TGCGCCAGCAGTGAAGGAGGGTACGAGACCCAGTACTTC.

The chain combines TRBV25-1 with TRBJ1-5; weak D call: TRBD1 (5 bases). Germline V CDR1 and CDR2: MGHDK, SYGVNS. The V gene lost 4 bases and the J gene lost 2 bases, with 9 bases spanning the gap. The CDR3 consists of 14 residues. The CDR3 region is CASSGGYRNQPQHF. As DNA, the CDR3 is TGTGCCAGCAGTGGGGGGTATCGCAATCAGCCCCAGCATTTT.

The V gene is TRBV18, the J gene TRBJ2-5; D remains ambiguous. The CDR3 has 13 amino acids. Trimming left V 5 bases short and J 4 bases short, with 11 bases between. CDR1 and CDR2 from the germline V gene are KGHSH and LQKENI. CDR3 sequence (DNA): TGTGCCAGCTCATGGGGTTCCACAGAGACCCAGTACTTC. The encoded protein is CASSWGSTETQYF.

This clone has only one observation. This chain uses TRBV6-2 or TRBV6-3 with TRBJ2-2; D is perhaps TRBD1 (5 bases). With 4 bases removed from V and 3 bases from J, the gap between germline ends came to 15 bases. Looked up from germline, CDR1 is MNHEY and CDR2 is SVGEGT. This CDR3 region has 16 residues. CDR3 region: CASSFGYRTDTGELFF. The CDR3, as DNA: TGTGCCAGCAGTTTCGGATACAGGACGGACACCGGGGAGCTGTTTTTT.

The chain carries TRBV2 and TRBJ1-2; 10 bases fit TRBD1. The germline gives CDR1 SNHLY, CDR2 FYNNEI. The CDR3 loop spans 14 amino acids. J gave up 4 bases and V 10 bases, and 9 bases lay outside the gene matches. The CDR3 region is CATLGTGEFYGYTF. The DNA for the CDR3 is TGTGCCACCCTAGGGACAGGGGAATTCTATGGCTACACCTTC.

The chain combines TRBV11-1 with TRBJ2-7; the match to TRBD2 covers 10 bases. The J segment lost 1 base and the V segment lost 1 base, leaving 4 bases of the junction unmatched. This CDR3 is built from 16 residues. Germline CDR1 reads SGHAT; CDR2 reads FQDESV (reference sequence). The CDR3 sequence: CASSLELAGISYEQYF. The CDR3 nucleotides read TGTGCCAGCAGCTTAGAACTAGCGGGAATTTCCTACGAGCAGTACTTC.

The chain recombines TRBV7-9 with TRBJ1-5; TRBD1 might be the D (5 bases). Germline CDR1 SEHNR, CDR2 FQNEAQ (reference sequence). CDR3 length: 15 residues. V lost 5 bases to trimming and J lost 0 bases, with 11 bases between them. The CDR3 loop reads CASSPGQHSNQPQHF. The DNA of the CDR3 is TGTGCCAGCAGCCCGGGGCAACATAGCAATCAGCCCCAGCATTTT.

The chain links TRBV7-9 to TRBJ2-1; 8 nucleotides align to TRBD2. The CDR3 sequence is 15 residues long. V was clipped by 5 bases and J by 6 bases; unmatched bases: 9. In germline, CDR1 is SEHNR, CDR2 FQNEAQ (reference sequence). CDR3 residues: CASSRPGLEGNEQFF. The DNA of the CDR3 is TGTGCCAGCAGCCGTCCGGGACTAGAGGGCAATGAGCAGTTCTTC.

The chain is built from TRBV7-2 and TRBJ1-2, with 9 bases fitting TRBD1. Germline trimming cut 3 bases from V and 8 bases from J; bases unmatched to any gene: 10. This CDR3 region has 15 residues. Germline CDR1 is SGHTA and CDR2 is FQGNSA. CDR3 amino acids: CASSFGIQGAGGYTF. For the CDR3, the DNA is TGTGCCAGCAGCTTCGGGATACAGGGGGCAGGGGGCTACACCTTC.

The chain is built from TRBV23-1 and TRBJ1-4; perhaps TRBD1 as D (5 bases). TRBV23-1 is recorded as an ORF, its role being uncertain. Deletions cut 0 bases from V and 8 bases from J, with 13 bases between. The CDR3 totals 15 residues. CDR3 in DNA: TGCGCCAGCAGTCAATCCCCCAGGGTTTGGGAAAAACTGTTTTTT. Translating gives CASSQSPRVWEKLFF.